Below are 27 T cell receptor beta chains sequenced from a single sample in a study of T cells in Graves' hyperthyroidism and ophthalmopathy. Amplified regions were TCR beta CDR3 sequences from RNA transcripts. The HTBI primer set was used in a first-round RT-PCR of the TCR CDR3. MiXCR, run by TCRdb on the multiplex PCR reads, gives a single entry per CDR3 protein. Of hundreds of thousands of distinct CDR3 sequences in the sample, around 13% were seen once. Sequencing was done on a sample of blood. The source of these receptors is a woman aged 25 to 39 with Graves' hyperthyroidism.

The chain is built from TRBV20-1 and TRBJ2-7; unclear D gene. The CDR3 consists of 11 residues. Per germline, CDR1 DFQATT and CDR2 SNEGSKA (reference sequence). The V gene lost 2 bases and the J gene lost 9 bases, with 11 bases spanning the gap. The CDR3 sequence: CSARKQPSQYF. The CDR3 region has the DNA TGCAGTGCTAGAAAACAGCCGTCGCAGTACTTC.

The rearrangement joins TRBV4-3 to TRBJ2-5, with 10 bases that match TRBD2. V shed 0 bases and J 5 bases; nucleotides not matched to a gene: 12. Germline V gene sequence: CDR1 LGHNA, CDR2 YSLEER. CDR3 size: 18 residues. CDR3 loop: CASSQESLAGVSVETQYF. In DNA form, the CDR3 reads TGCGCCAGCAGCCAAGAAAGTCTAGCGGGAGTTTCGGTTGAGACCCAGTACTTC.

This clonotype has ten or more counts. The rearrangement links TRBV6-1 to TRBJ2-1; the D gene could be TRBD1 or TRBD2 (5 bases each). The V gene lost 6 bases and the J gene lost 12 bases, with 21 bases spanning the gap. The germline CDR1 and CDR2 sequences are MNHNS and SASEGT. The CDR3 is 14 residues long. The CDR3 DNA reads TGTGCCAGCAGACCGAGGGACGGCTTGCGGTGGCAGTTCTTC. This sequence encodes CASRPRDGLRWQFF.

The V gene is TRBV3-1, the J gene TRBJ2-1; D might be TRBD2 (6 bases). The CDR3 length is 15 residues. Germline assignment: CDR1 LGHDT and CDR2 YNNKEL (reference sequence). Trimming removed 0 bases at V and 10 bases at J, with 16 bases between. CDR3 sequence reads: CASSQDLFGTGEQFF. As DNA, the CDR3 is TGTGCCAGCAGCCAAGACCTATTCGGGACTGGGGAGCAGTTCTTC.

This clonotype occurred many times. The chain carries TRBV18 and TRBJ2-5, with TRBD1 matching over 9 bases. The V gene's germline CDR1 is KGHSH and CDR2 LQKENI. The CDR3 totals 15 residues. Trimming cost V 6 bases and J 6 bases; bases outside gene matches: 11. The CDR3 DNA reads as TGTGCCAGCTCCCCGCCCGGACAGGGGTTACAGACCCAGTACTTC. Translation: CASSPPGQGLQTQYF.

This clonotype was recorded many times. This sequence joins TRBV2 and TRBJ2-5; tentatively, D is TRBD1 or TRBD2 (6 bases each). Germline CDR1 is SNHLY and CDR2 is FYNNEI. This CDR3 is 13 amino acids long. V was pared by 7 bases and J by 5 bases, with 14 bases between. CDR3 protein: CASTRVGGETQYF. The CDR3 nucleotides read TGTGCCAGCACCCGGGTGGGGGGCGAGACCCAGTACTTC.

V gene TRBV15 combines with J gene TRBJ1-5; no definite D call. CDR1 and CDR2 (germline): LNHNV, YYDKDF (reference sequence). V lost 0 bases, J lost 3 bases, and 9 bases lay in between. This CDR3 has 15 residues. The CDR3 region has the DNA TGTGCCACCAGCAGAGAAAGAGGGTACAATCAGCCCCAGCATTTT. This translates into CATSRERGYNQPQHF. The variable domain in full, completed from reference TRBV15 and TRBJ1-5, reads DAMVIQNPRYQVTQFGKPVTLSCSQTLNHNVMYWYQQKSSQAPKLLFHYYDKDFNNEADTPDNFQSRRPNTSFCFLDIRSPGLGDTAMYLCATSRERGYNQPQHFGDGTRLSIL.

This clonotype was observed a few times. J is TRBJ2-3 and V is TRBV3-1; D is perhaps TRBD1 (5 bases). The CDR3 is 14 residues long. Germline assignment: CDR1 LGHDT and CDR2 YNNKEL (reference sequence). V lost 2 bases to trimming and J lost 4 bases, with 10 bases between them. This CDR3 is CASSQRGLPDTQYF. For the CDR3, the DNA is TGTGCCAGCAGCCAAAGGGGCCTGCCAGATACGCAGTATTTT.

This clonotype was seen a few times. The chain employs TRBV10-3 and TRBJ1-1, with D tentatively TRBD1 (6 bases). Germline CDR1 ENHRY, CDR2 SYGVKD. The length of the CDR3 is 15 residues. The V and J ends lost 4 bases and 0 bases respectively, with 12 bases between them. The CDR3 region is CAISVGTTLNTEAFF. The CDR3, as DNA: TGTGCCATCAGTGTCGGGACAACCTTGAACACTGAAGCTTTCTTT.

This clonotype has ten or more counts. The V gene is TRBV28, the J gene TRBJ1-1; D unclear. V lost 4 bases, J lost 5 bases, and 8 bases lay in between. The CDR3 contains 12 residues. Germline V gives CDR1 MDHEN, CDR2 SYDVKM. The CDR3 protein is CASSWRITEAFF. The DNA of the CDR3 is TGTGCCAGCAGTTGGAGGATAACTGAAGCTTTCTTT.

The CDR3 region has the DNA TGTGCCAGCTCACCTGGCGCACCGGGACAGGCAAATGAAAAACTGTTTTTT. This translates into CASSPGAPGQANEKLFF. The chain carries TRBV18 and TRBJ1-4; the match to TRBD1 covers 8 bases. Germline V gene lookup returns CDR1 KGHSH and CDR2 LQKENI. This CDR3 region has 17 residues. V trimming: 3 bases; J trimming: 5 bases; junction bases outside the gene matches: 11. The full variable domain, completed using reference TRBV18 and TRBJ1-4, is NAGVMQNPRHLVRRRGQEARLRCSPMKGHSHVYWYRQLPEEGLKFMVYLQKENIIDESGMPKERFSAEFPKEGPSILRIQQVVRGDSAAYFCASSPGAPGQANEKLFFGSGTQLSVL.

This clonotype was observed many times. This rearrangement joins TRBV29-1 to TRBJ2-2; D not resolved. V lost 6 bases to trimming and J lost 3 bases, with 5 bases between them. Germline loops: CDR1 SQVTM, CDR2 ANQGSEA. This CDR3 is 11 amino acids long. The CDR3 DNA sequence: TGCAGCGTCCGAGACACCGGGGAGCTGTTTTTT. Residues: CSVRDTGELFF.

This clonotype was picked up one time. Being one base from a much bigger clone, this may be a read error. V is TRBV24-1 and J is TRBJ2-7; tentatively, D is TRBD1 (5 bases). Germline V gives CDR1 KGHDR, CDR2 SFDVKD. This CDR3 region has 14 residues. V was clipped by 6 bases and J by 2 bases, with 13 bases between them. The CDR3 coding sequence is TGTGCCACCAGTTCGACAGAGTCGACCTACGAGCAGTACTTC. It yields the protein CATSSTESTYEQYF.

The chain uses TRBV6-2 or TRBV6-3 and TRBJ1-5; D is ambiguous. Trimming removed 3 bases from V and 0 bases from J, with 6 bases in between. This CDR3 is built from 14 residues. The germline gives CDR1 MNHEY, CDR2 SVGEGT. CDR3 in DNA: TGTGCCAGCAGTTATTCGTATAGCAATCAGCCCCAGCATTTT. It encodes CASSYSYSNQPQHF.

This clonotype was recorded many times. This chain's CDR3 is CASSIQSNYGYTF. CDR3 coding DNA: TGTGCCAGCAGTATACAGTCTAACTATGGCTACACCTTC. The chain joins TRBV12-3 or TRBV12-4 to TRBJ1-2, with no clear D. The CDR3 has 13 amino acids. The V end lost 5 bases, the J end lost 0 bases, and 7 bases lay between the germline ends.

This clonotype was detected a few times. This sequence joins TRBV5-1 and TRBJ2-7, with 8 bases that match TRBD1. The CDR3 length is 18 residues. In germline, CDR1 is SGHRS, CDR2 YFSETQ. The V segment lost 4 bases and the J segment 0 bases; nucleotides outside the gene matches: 15. CDR3: CASSPQQGRGHFSYEQYF. DNA for the CDR3: TGCGCCAGCAGCCCCCAACAGGGCAGGGGGCATTTCTCCTACGAGCAGTACTTC.

The genes are TRBV6-1 and TRBJ2-1; 9 nucleotides agree with TRBD2. This CDR3 contains 15 residues. After removal of 6 bases from V and 4 bases from J, the junction contained 7 bases not matched to a gene. Per germline, CDR1 MNHNS and CDR2 SASEGT. DNA of the CDR3: TGTGCCAGCAGACGGACTAGCGCCACATACAATGAGCAGTTCTTC. This sequence encodes CASRRTSATYNEQFF.

This clonotype was recorded a few times. The chain joins TRBV18 to TRBJ2-3; no firm D call. The CDR3 covers 15 residues. CDR1 is KGHSH and CDR2 is LQKENI in the germline V gene. The ends were cut back, 3 bases at V and 5 bases at J, with 15 bases in the middle. The CDR3 DNA reads as TGTGCCAGCTCACCCTCTTGGACCCGAGGAGATACGCAGTATTTT. Amino acid sequence: CASSPSWTRGDTQYF.

This chain joins TRBV28 and TRBJ2-5; 13 positions agree with TRBD2. The CDR3 has 15 amino acids. Unmatched junction bases numbered 8, after V lost 8 bases and J lost 5 bases. Germline V gene sequence: CDR1 MDHEN, CDR2 SYDVKM. As DNA, the CDR3 is TGTGCCAGCCAGTCACTAGCGGGAGGGATGGAGACCCAGTACTTC. Amino acid sequence: CASQSLAGGMETQYF.

CDR3 DNA: TGTGCCAGCTCACCTTACCCGGGACAGGGGTTAGGTGAAGCTTTCTTT. This sequence encodes CASSPYPGQGLGEAFF. The chain links TRBV18 to TRBJ1-1, with 10 bases matching TRBD1. Germline CDR1 reads KGHSH; CDR2 reads LQKENI. The J segment lost 7 bases and the V segment lost 3 bases, leaving 11 bases of the junction unmatched. This CDR3 is built from 16 residues.

This clonotype has a count of ten or more. The V call is TRBV12-3 or TRBV12-4, the J call TRBJ2-7; unclear D gene. This CDR3 has 13 residues. V was clipped by 8 bases and J by 4 bases, with 15 bases between them. Written as DNA, the CDR3 is TGTGCCAGCGGCGAATATGGAGAATACGAGCAGTACTTC. Translation gives CASGEYGEYEQYF.

This clonotype was detected only a few times. No conserved phenylalanine or tryptophan ends this CDR3, so it is likely a read error. The chain employs TRBV28 and TRBJ1-5; 10 nucleotides agree with TRBD1. Germline V CDR1 and CDR2: MDHEN, SYDVKM. CDR3 length: 18 residues. Trimming cost V 3 bases and J 7 bases; bases outside gene matches: 15. The CDR3 DNA reads TGTGCCAGCAGTTTTGCGGGACAGGGGACGGGGTGGGGACAGCCCCAGCATCTT. Its translation: CASSFAGQGTGWGQPQHL.

This clonotype was seen repeatedly, ten times or more. The rearrangement joins TRBV10-2 to TRBJ2-2; 9 nucleotides align to TRBD1. The germline V gene has CDR1 WSHSY and CDR2 SAAADI. Trimming at V came to 7 bases and at J to 8 bases, leaving 8 bases not matched to a gene. The length of the CDR3 is 14 residues. The CDR3 region has the DNA TGCGCCAGCAATCCAACAGGGGGCGAGGGGGAGCTGTTTTTT. Translating gives CASNPTGGEGELFF.

In this sample, this clonotype turned up many times. The chain employs TRBV6-2 or TRBV6-3 and TRBJ1-2; D unclear. Germline V gives CDR1 MNHEY, CDR2 SVGEGT. CDR3 length: 10 amino acids. CDR3 sequence reads: CGPHNYGYTF. The CDR3, as DNA: TGTGGGCCCCATAACTATGGCTACACCTTC.

The rearrangement links TRBV4-1 to TRBJ2-2; 7 bases match TRBD1. Looked up from germline, CDR1 is MGHRA and CDR2 is YSYEKL. The V gene end was trimmed by 0 bases and the J gene end by 3 bases; junction bases not matched to a gene: 4. The length of the CDR3 is 16 residues. The CDR3 is CASSQDDRADTGELFF. The DNA for the CDR3 is TGCGCCAGCAGCCAAGATGACAGGGCAGACACCGGGGAGCTGTTTTTT.

The chain is built from TRBV11-2 and TRBJ2-7, with TRBD2 matching 7 bases. Germline CDR1 reads SGHAT; CDR2 reads FQNNGV. CDR3 size: 16 residues. V shed 5 bases, J shed 2 bases, and the junction held 12 bases outside the gene matches. CDR3 DNA sequence: TGTGCCAGCAGCCAGGTATCTCAGGGAGGGGCCTACGAGCAGTACTTC. Translation gives CASSQVSQGGAYEQYF.

This clonotype was observed many times. This chain uses TRBV5-1 with TRBJ1-6; 7 positions match TRBD1. The CDR3 spans 14 residues. CDR1 SGHRS and CDR2 YFSETQ come from the germline V gene. The V and J ends lost 2 bases and 7 bases, in that order; junction bases with no gene match: 3. CDR3 protein: CASSFGTENSPLHF. The CDR3 bases are TGCGCCAGCAGCTTCGGGACAGAAAATTCACCCCTCCACTTT.